This T cell receptor beta chain was captured in a study of blood T cell repertoires in COVID-19. Whole-study context: Some COVID-19 samples were acute and others convalescent; all came from the United States, Italy and Spain. T cells, B-cell-depleted T cells, or PBMCs supplied cDNA or gDNA.

Study processing details: Using reference gene primer amplification, nucleated cell counts were estimated. Clones were sequenced by immunoSEQ multiplex PCR, and TCRdb holds only the in-frame ones, with some missing. That table is the source of V, J and clone size, and D and trimming were worked out from the DNA. The data contain about 170,000 clones, about 80% of them singletons. V lost 3 bases to trimming and J lost 3 bases, with 8 bases between them. From germline, CDR1 is LGHNA and CDR2 YSLEER. CDR3 length: 13 residues. The V gene is TRBV4-3, the J gene TRBJ2-5, with D maybe TRBD1 (6 bases). The clonotype originates from a man aged 65 to 85 with active or convalescent COVID-19. Sequenced input: peripheral blood. The CDR3 spells CASSHNREETQYF. The CDR3 nucleotides read TGCGCCAGCAGCCATAACAGGGAAGAGACCCAGTACTTC.